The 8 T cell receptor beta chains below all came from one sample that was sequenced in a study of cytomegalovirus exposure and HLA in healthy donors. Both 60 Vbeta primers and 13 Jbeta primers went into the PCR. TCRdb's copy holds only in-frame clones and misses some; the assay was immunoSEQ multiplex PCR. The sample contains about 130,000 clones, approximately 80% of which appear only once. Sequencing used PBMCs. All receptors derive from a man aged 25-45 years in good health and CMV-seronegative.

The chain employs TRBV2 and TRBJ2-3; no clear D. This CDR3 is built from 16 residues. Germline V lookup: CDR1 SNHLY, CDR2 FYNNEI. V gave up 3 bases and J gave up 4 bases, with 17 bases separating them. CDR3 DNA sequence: TGTGCCAGCAGTGATTCGTTCGCTATTCGCCCAGATACGCAGTATTTT. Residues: CASSDSFAIRPDTQYF.

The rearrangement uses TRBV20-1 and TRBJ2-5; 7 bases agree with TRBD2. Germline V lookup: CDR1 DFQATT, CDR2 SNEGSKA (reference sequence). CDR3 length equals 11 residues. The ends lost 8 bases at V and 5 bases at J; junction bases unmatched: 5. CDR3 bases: TGCAGTATTCTTAGCGGGGAGACCCAGTACTTC. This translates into CSILSGETQYF.

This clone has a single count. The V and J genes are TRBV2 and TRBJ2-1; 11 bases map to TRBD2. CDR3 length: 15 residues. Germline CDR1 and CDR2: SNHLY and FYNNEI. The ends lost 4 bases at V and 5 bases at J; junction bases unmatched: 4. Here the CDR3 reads CASSVAGGQNNEQFF. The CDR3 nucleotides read TGTGCCAGCAGTGTAGCGGGAGGGCAGAACAATGAGCAGTTCTTC.

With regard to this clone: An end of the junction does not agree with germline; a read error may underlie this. The CDR3 DNA sequence: TGTGCCAGCAGTTACTCCCTAGCGGGAGAGGCCCAGTACTTC. This encodes CASSYSLAGEAQYF. The chain carries TRBV6-5 and TRBJ2-5; TRBD2 matches 10 bases. The CDR3 sequence is 14 residues long. CDR1 and CDR2 (germline): MNHEY, SVGAGI.

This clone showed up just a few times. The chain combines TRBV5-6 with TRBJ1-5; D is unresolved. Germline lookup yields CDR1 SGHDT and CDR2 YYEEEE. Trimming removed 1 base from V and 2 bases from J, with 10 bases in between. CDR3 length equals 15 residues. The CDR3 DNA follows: TGTGCCAGCAGCTTGCGAGGGTTGGGCAATCAGCCCCAGCATTTT. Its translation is CASSLRGLGNQPQHF.

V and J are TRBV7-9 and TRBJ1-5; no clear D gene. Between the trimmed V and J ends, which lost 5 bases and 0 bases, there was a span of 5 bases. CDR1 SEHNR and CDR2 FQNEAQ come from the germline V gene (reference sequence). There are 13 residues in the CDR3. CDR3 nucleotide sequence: TGTGCCAGCAGCGCCTATAGCAATCAGCCCCAGCATTTT. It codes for CASSAYSNQPQHF.

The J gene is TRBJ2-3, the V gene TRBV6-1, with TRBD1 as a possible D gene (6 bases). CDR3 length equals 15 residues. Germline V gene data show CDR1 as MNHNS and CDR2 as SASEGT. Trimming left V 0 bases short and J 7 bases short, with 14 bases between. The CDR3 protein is CASSEATGTRNTQYF. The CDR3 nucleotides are TGTGCCAGCAGTGAAGCTACAGGGACAAGGAATACGCAGTATTTT.

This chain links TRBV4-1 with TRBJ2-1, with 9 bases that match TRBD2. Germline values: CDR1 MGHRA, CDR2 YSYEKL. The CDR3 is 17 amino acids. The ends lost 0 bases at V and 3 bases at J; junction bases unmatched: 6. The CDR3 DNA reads TGCGCCAGCAGCCAAGATAGGCTAGCGGGATTCTACAATGAGCAGTTCTTC. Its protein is CASSQDRLAGFYNEQFF.